These 30 T cell receptor beta chains originate from one sample sequenced in a study of CD8 T cells in ankylosing spondylitis. Study-wide points: Fewer than ten highly homologous variants made up a TCR beta motif, and this motif appeared characteristic of ankylosing spondylitis blood.

The antigens these receptors bind are not known. MiXCR, applied by TCRdb to the 5' RACE reads, yields one record per CDR3 protein. The table has just under 550,000 distinct CDR3 sequences, approximately 11% seen once; the top ten hold about 6.8%. Sequenced input: blood, either unsorted or a sorted T cell fraction (not recorded which). These receptors were collected from a male donor with ankylosing spondylitis.

This clonotype was seen at least ten times. The chain has TRBV5-6 and TRBJ2-7; no clear D gene. Trimming cost V 0 bases and J 3 bases, with 10 bases left between them. Germline V gene sequence: CDR1 SGHDT, CDR2 YYEEEE. CDR3 length: 14 residues. The CDR3, as DNA: TGTGCCAGCAGCTTGGGAATGGGCAACTACGAGCAGTACGTC. Amino acids: CASSLGMGNYEQYV.

The sample holds one count of this clonotype. This rearrangement joins TRBV20-1 to TRBJ1-2; TRBD1 matches 8 bases. The CDR3 sequence is 13 residues long. V gave up 7 bases and J gave up 5 bases; unmatched junction bases: 9. Per the germline V gene, CDR1 is DFQATT and CDR2 is SNEGSKA (reference sequence). The CDR3 is CSGLTGDRYGYTF. For the CDR3, the DNA is TGCAGTGGGTTGACAGGGGATCGGTATGGCTACACCTTC.

This clonotype is a singleton in its sample. CDR3 sequence (DNA): TGTGCCAGCAGGGAGGGTTCGGCTAGCAATCAGCCCCAGCATTTT. Translation gives CASREGSASNQPQHF. The chain links TRBV6-1 to TRBJ1-5; D remains unclear. Deletions cut 6 bases from V and 0 bases from J, with 12 bases between. The CDR3 sequence is 15 residues long. Germline V CDR1 and CDR2: MNHNS, SASEGT.

Comments on this clonotype: Mismatch with germline at one junction end may stem from a read error. The CDR3 sequence is CASSGAGLDAQYF. As DNA, the CDR3 is TGTGCCAGCAGTGGAGCCGGACTAGATGCGCAGTATTTT. The chain is built from TRBV2 and TRBJ2-3; 7 nucleotides line up with TRBD2. CDR3 length: 13 residues. The germline CDR1 and CDR2 sequences are SNHLY and FYNNEI.

The table lists this clonotype with a few counts. This chain connects TRBV24-1 to TRBJ2-1; TRBD2 matches at 9 bases. V was pared by 9 bases and J by 8 bases, with 7 bases of the junction left unmatched. The CDR3 length is 13 residues. Germline CDR1 reads KGHDR; CDR2 reads SFDVKD. The CDR3: CATRGSGSDEQFF. The CDR3 coding sequence is TGTGCCACCCGGGGTAGCGGGAGCGATGAGCAGTTCTTC.

Only a few counts were recorded for this clonotype. This sequence joins TRBV7-2 and TRBJ2-5; 8 nucleotides align to TRBD1. The V and J ends lost 4 bases and 5 bases, in that order; junction bases with no gene match: 6. The germline V gene has CDR1 SGHTA and CDR2 FQGNSA. CDR3 length: 14 residues. The CDR3 protein is CASSWDRTQETQYF. The CDR3 DNA sequence: TGTGCCAGCAGCTGGGACAGGACCCAGGAGACCCAGTACTTC.

This clonotype was observed a handful of times. This chain uses TRBV5-1 with TRBJ1-3, with D unclear. The CDR3 runs 13 residues. Trimming removed 1 base at V and 4 bases at J, with 6 bases between. Germline V CDR1 and CDR2: SGHRS, YFSETQ. The CDR3 DNA follows: TGCGCCAGCAGCTTGTTCCTAGGAAACACCATATATTTT. Translated, it gives CASSLFLGNTIYF.

The chain uses TRBV10-3 and TRBJ1-1; D may be TRBD1 (5 bases). The CDR3 is 14 amino acids. V lost 4 bases, J lost 0 bases, and 9 bases lay in between. The germline gives CDR1 ENHRY, CDR2 SYGVKD. For the CDR3, the DNA is TGTGCCATCAGTGTGCGGGGGATGAACACTGAAGCTTTCTTT. Translation: CAISVRGMNTEAFF.

The V gene is TRBV19, the J gene TRBJ2-7; D may be TRBD1 (5 bases). Between the trimmed V and J ends, which lost 3 bases and 5 bases, there was a span of 17 bases. The CDR3 is 15 amino acids. Looked up from germline, CDR1 is LNHDA and CDR2 is SQIVND (reference sequence). The CDR3 sequence is CASSISAGNPHEQYF. The CDR3 DNA reads TGTGCCAGTAGTATTTCCGCAGGGAATCCCCACGAGCAGTACTTC. The complete variable domain, with remaining parts taken from reference TRBV19 and TRBJ2-7, reads DGGITQSPKYLFRKEGQNVTLSCEQNLNHDAMYWYRQDPGQGLRLIYYSQIVNDFQKGDIAEGYSVSREKKESFPLTVTSAQKNPTAFYLCASSISAGNPHEQYFGPGTRLTVT.

The rearrangement links TRBV20-1 to TRBJ2-5; no firm D call. Trimming cost V 0 bases and J 3 bases, with 11 bases left between them. CDR1 and CDR2 from the germline V gene are DFQATT and SNEGSKA (reference sequence). The CDR3 has 14 residues. As DNA, the CDR3 is TGCAGTGCTAGAGATCAGGTCATAGAAGAGACCCAGTACTTC. Translation: CSARDQVIEETQYF.

The CDR3 sequence: CAWTPGPAYTEAFF. DNA of the CDR3: TGTGCCTGGACCCCGGGACCGGCTTACACTGAAGCTTTCTTT. V is TRBV30 and J is TRBJ1-1; a weak D match, TRBD1 (5 bases). Germline V gene sequence: CDR1 GTSNPN, CDR2 SVGIG (reference sequence). The CDR3 runs to 14 residues. V gave up 4 bases and J gave up 3 bases, with 15 bases separating them.

This chain joins TRBV9 and TRBJ2-1, with 9 bases identical to TRBD2. J gave up 0 bases and V 2 bases, and 3 bases lay outside the gene matches. The CDR3 runs 16 residues. Germline CDR1 and CDR2: SGDLS and YYNGEE. CDR3 nucleotides: TGTGCCAGCAGCGTCACGGGACTAGCCTCCTACAATGAGCAGTTCTTC. Amino acid sequence: CASSVTGLASYNEQFF.

This clonotype was counted only a few times. The chain employs TRBV5-1 and TRBJ2-7; D uncertain. Trimming stripped 0 bases from V and 0 bases from J, with 10 bases between. From germline, CDR1 is SGHRS and CDR2 YFSETQ. The CDR3 is made up of 15 amino acids. The CDR3 region is CASSLDDTSSYEQYF. The CDR3 DNA reads TGCGCCAGCAGCTTGGACGACACGAGCTCCTACGAGCAGTACTTC. The full variable domain, in which reference TRBV5-1 and TRBJ2-7 provide the parts outside the CDR3, is KAGVTQTPRYLIKTRGQQVTLSCSPISGHRSVSWYQQTPGQGLQFLFEYFSETQRNKGNFPGRFSGRQFSNSRSEMNVSTLELGDSALYLCASSLDDTSSYEQYFGPGTRLTVT.

This clonotype was detected a few times. The CDR3 nucleotides read TGTGCCAGCAGCTTAGTAGTCGGCCTGGGGGCTGAAGCTTTCTTT. Amino acids: CASSLVVGLGAEAFF. The J gene is TRBJ1-1, the V gene TRBV11-2, with D tentatively TRBD1 (5 bases). This CDR3 contains 15 residues. CDR1 is SGHAT and CDR2 is FQNNGV in the germline V gene. V was clipped by 1 base and J by 6 bases, with 15 bases between them.

This clonotype was recorded a few times. The CDR3 region is CASRAAGPFQPQHF. DNA for the CDR3: TGTGCCAGCCGGGCAGCGGGGCCGTTTCAGCCCCAGCATTTT. The chain has TRBV25-1 and TRBJ1-5; possible D gene TRBD1, 5 bases. V lost 8 bases, J lost 6 bases, and 17 bases lay in between. The CDR3 is 14 residues long. Germline CDR1 is MGHDK and CDR2 is SYGVNS.

The count of this clonotype is one. V usage is TRBV24-1 and J usage is TRBJ2-5; no definite D call. Germline V gene sequence: CDR1 KGHDR, CDR2 SFDVKD. The CDR3 totals 13 residues. Trimming pared 4 bases from V and 7 bases from J, leaving 12 bases between. The CDR3 spells CATSDYPPGTQYF. CDR3 coding DNA: TGTGCCACCAGTGACTACCCACCGGGGACCCAGTACTTC.

V and J are TRBV7-9 and TRBJ2-3; D call uncertain. The germline V and J ends were trimmed by 3 bases and 2 bases, with 9 bases remaining between them. The length of the CDR3 is 14 residues. Germline V gives CDR1 SEHNR, CDR2 FQNEAQ (reference sequence). The CDR3 DNA sequence: TGTGCCAGCAGCTTCGAAGGCCACACAGATACGCAGTATTTT. It translates to CASSFEGHTDTQYF.

This clonotype was seen at least ten times. The V gene is TRBV2, the J gene TRBJ2-2, with a weak D call TRBD1 (5 bases). Trimming took off 1 base at V and 1 base at J, with 7 bases between the two ends. There are 15 residues in the CDR3. The germline V gene has CDR1 SNHLY and CDR2 FYNNEI. CDR3: CASSEGTLNTGELFF. CDR3 bases: TGTGCCAGCAGTGAAGGGACACTGAACACCGGGGAGCTGTTTTTT.

V and J are TRBV10-3 and TRBJ2-1; 10 nucleotides match TRBD2. The CDR3 loop spans 15 amino acids. The V gene end was trimmed by 5 bases and the J gene end by 3 bases; junction bases not matched to a gene: 4. Germline V gene lookup returns CDR1 ENHRY and CDR2 SYGVKD. The CDR3 region has the DNA TGTGCCATCAGTACTACTAGCGGGATCTACAATGAGCAGTTCTTC. This codes for CAISTTSGIYNEQFF.

The chain links TRBV3-1 to TRBJ1-2, with a weak D call TRBD1 (6 bases). V lost 6 bases and J lost 8, with 13 bases in between. The V gene's germline CDR1 is LGHDT and CDR2 YNNKEL (reference sequence). The CDR3 loop spans 12 amino acids. The CDR3 reads CASSIRGHGYTF. CDR3 in DNA: TGTGCCAGCAGTATCAGGGGACACGGCTACACCTTC.

A few counts support this clonotype. The chain links TRBV6-1 to TRBJ2-1; 12 nucleotides match TRBD2. Germline values: CDR1 MNHNS, CDR2 SASEGT. The CDR3 loop spans 16 amino acids. V shed 7 bases and J 8 bases; nucleotides not matched to a gene: 12. The CDR3 DNA sequence: TGTGCCAGCATGAGGATACTAGCGGGAGGTGGCGATGAGCAGTTCTTC. This encodes CASMRILAGGGDEQFF.

This clonotype was counted ten times or more. J is TRBJ1-1 and V is TRBV5-1; the D gene is possibly TRBD1 (5 bases). Germline V gene data show CDR1 as SGHRS and CDR2 as YFSETQ. CDR3 size: 16 residues. Trimming removed 4 bases at V and 1 base at J, with 17 bases between. CDR3 region: CASSAGLRDPNTEAFF. The CDR3 DNA sequence: TGCGCCAGCAGCGCCGGTCTCCGGGACCCGAACACTGAAGCTTTCTTT.

The genes are TRBV5-1 and TRBJ1-1; D call uncertain. Per the germline V gene, CDR1 is SGHRS and CDR2 is YFSETQ. Trimming cost V 4 bases and J 3 bases, with 10 bases left between them. The CDR3 runs to 13 residues. As DNA, the CDR3 is TGCGCCAGCAGCCCCGTAGGCGACACTGAAGCTTTCTTT. It encodes CASSPVGDTEAFF.

For this clonotype: It is unclear where the CDR3 begins or ends on the DNA, so no DNA is shown, and the CDR3 is as TCRdb lists it. V is TRBV5-1 and J is TRBJ2-1; the listed D gene, TRBD2, was not tested against the DNA. The CDR3 totals 16 residues, both ends included. Germline V CDR1 and CDR2: SGHRS, YFSETQ. The CDR3 region is CASILGTSGSGNEQFF.

This sequence joins TRBV24-1 and TRBJ2-3; 14 bases align to TRBD2. Germline V gene data show CDR1 as KGHDR and CDR2 as SFDVKD. The J segment lost 1 base and the V segment lost 3 bases, leaving 5 bases of the junction unmatched. CDR3 length: 18 residues. CDR3 DNA sequence: TGTGCCACCAGTGATCCGGGACTAGCGGGAGTGGGCACAGATACGCAGTATTTT. Translated: CATSDPGLAGVGTDTQYF.

The sample holds many counts of this clonotype. The V gene is TRBV7-9, the J gene TRBJ1-6; no reliable D call. Germline V CDR1 and CDR2: SEHNR, FQNEAQ (reference sequence). The CDR3 length is 13 residues. V gave up 1 base and J gave up 8 bases, with 6 bases separating them. The CDR3 DNA reads TGTGCCAGCAGCTTAGTAACGGATTCACCCCTCCACTTT. This translates into CASSLVTDSPLHF.

This clonotype was seen more than once but under ten times. The V and J genes are TRBV20-1 and TRBJ1-5, with 8 bases lining up with TRBD1. Germline-derived CDR1 and CDR2 are DFQATT and SNEGSKA (reference sequence). The CDR3 extends over 15 amino acids. After removal of 6 bases from V and 6 bases from J, the junction contained 13 bases not matched to a gene. The CDR3: CSARTGYSLGQPQHF. CDR3 sequence (DNA): TGCAGTGCGAGGACAGGGTATAGTTTAGGTCAGCCCCAGCATTTT.

The CDR3 DNA follows: TGCGCCAGCAGCGTACAGGGGGCGCGCTATGGCTACACCTTC. It yields the protein CASSVQGARYGYTF. The chain combines TRBV5-1 with TRBJ1-2; the match to TRBD1 covers 9 bases. This CDR3 has 14 amino acids. V dropped 4 bases and J dropped 4; count of bases not matched to a gene: 5. Germline loops: CDR1 SGHRS, CDR2 YFSETQ.

This chain uses TRBV14 with TRBJ2-7; 7 bases match TRBD1. Trimming cost V 1 base and J 5 bases; bases outside gene matches: 5. Germline V lookup: CDR1 SGHDN, CDR2 FVKESK. The CDR3 contains 14 residues. CDR3 nucleotides: TGTGCCAGCAGCCAAGTAGGGACAGTCCACGAGCAGTACTTC. This sequence encodes CASSQVGTVHEQYF.

This clonotype has ten or more counts. The J gene is TRBJ2-6, the V gene TRBV6-6; D gene ambiguous. The CDR3 totals 12 residues. Per the germline V gene, CDR1 is MNHNY and CDR2 is SVGAGI (reference sequence). The V and J ends lost 7 bases and 5 bases respectively, with 6 bases between them. This chain's CDR3 is CASTDRANVLTF. The CDR3 coding sequence is TGTGCCAGCACCGATCGGGCCAACGTCCTGACTTTC.